These 32 T cell receptor beta chains were sequenced from one sample in a study of blood T cell repertoires in COVID-19. This table comes from immunoSEQ multiplex PCR, and its TCRdb copy is limited to in-frame clones, with some not included. The data contain more than 75,000 clones, about 84% of them singletons. Sequencing was carried out using peripheral blood. Receptors originate from a human donor in a cohort sampled during active COVID-19.

The chain joins TRBV5-1 to TRBJ2-7; D possibly corresponds to TRBD1 (9 bases). V was shortened by 4 bases and J by 2 bases, with 16 bases between the two germline ends. Germline lookup yields CDR1 SGHRS and CDR2 YFSETQ. There are 15 residues in the CDR3. In DNA form, the CDR3 reads TGCGCCAGCAGCCCGGGGGGGACAGGGCCCTACGAGCAGTACTTC. Translating it yields CASSPGGTGPYEQYF.

This sequence joins TRBV20-1 and TRBJ2-7; 11 positions agree with TRBD1. CDR1 and CDR2 (germline): DFQATT, SNEGSKA (reference sequence). The CDR3 has 13 amino acids. J gave up 6 bases and V 3 bases, and 4 bases lay outside the gene matches. The DNA for the CDR3 is TGCAGTGCTAGTGGACAGGGGGCAGGCGAGCAGTACTTC. Translating it yields CSASGQGAGEQYF.

This clone appeared once. The gene calls are TRBV28 and TRBJ1-2; 11 bases agree with TRBD1. With V trimmed by 8 bases and J by 4 bases, 6 bases remained unmatched. The length of the CDR3 is 14 residues. In germline, CDR1 is MDHEN, CDR2 SYDVKM. This chain's CDR3 is CASEGQGAIYGYTF. The CDR3, as DNA: TGTGCCAGCGAAGGACAGGGGGCGATCTATGGCTACACCTTC.

The J gene is TRBJ2-1, the V gene TRBV29-1; D may be TRBD1 (5 bases). Deletions cut 0 bases from V and 3 bases from J, with 12 bases between. This CDR3 comprises 15 residues. Germline assignment: CDR1 SQVTM and CDR2 ANQGSEA. Here the CDR3 DNA reads TGCAGCGTTGAAGATCACAGACAGAGCTACAATGAGCAGTTCTTC. This encodes CSVEDHRQSYNEQFF.

This clone has just one count. The rearrangement uses TRBV10-3 and TRBJ2-1, with a weak D call TRBD2 (6 bases). This CDR3 contains 16 residues. V lost 5 bases and J 6 bases, leaving 20 bases between the germline ends. Germline V gene sequence: CDR1 ENHRY, CDR2 SYGVKD. CDR3 sequence reads: CAISPGVPERANEQFF. DNA for the CDR3: TGTGCCATCAGTCCGGGGGTGCCCGAGCGGGCCAATGAGCAGTTCTTC.

The V gene is TRBV9, the J gene TRBJ1-1; D is perhaps TRBD1 (5 bases). V was trimmed by 2 bases and J by 4 bases, leaving 15 bases between them. This CDR3 contains 15 residues. The germline gives CDR1 SGDLS, CDR2 YYNGEE. CDR3 coding DNA: TGTGCCAGCAGCGTTACACCAGGGTTTGGCACTGAAGCTTTCTTT. It codes for CASSVTPGFGTEAFF.

The chain carries TRBV5-1 and TRBJ1-1; D not resolved. The CDR3 runs 15 residues. V was cut by 0 bases and J by 1 base, with 10 bases left in between. Germline loops: CDR1 SGHRS, CDR2 YFSETQ. The CDR3 protein is CASSLDGSGNTEAFF. CDR3 in DNA: TGCGCCAGCAGCTTGGATGGTTCGGGGAACACTGAAGCTTTCTTT.

The chain combines TRBV19 with TRBJ1-6, with 7 bases identical to TRBD1. The germline V gene has CDR1 LNHDA and CDR2 SQIVND (reference sequence). The CDR3 has 17 amino acids. The junction had 3 bases not matched to a gene; V was cut back by 1 base and J by 0 bases. The CDR3 sequence is CASSIGDSSSYNSPLHF. CDR3 nucleotides: TGTGCCAGTAGTATAGGGGACAGTAGCTCCTATAATTCACCCCTCCACTTT.

This rearrangement joins TRBV2 to TRBJ2-2, with D tentatively TRBD1 (6 bases). V lost 6 bases to trimming and J lost 5 bases, with 13 bases between them. The CDR3 is made up of 14 amino acids. CDR1 and CDR2 (germline): SNHLY, FYNNEI. This chain's CDR3 is CASSRDRFTGELFF. The CDR3 DNA reads as TGTGCCAGCAGCCGCGACAGGTTTACCGGGGAGCTGTTTTTT.

The V call is TRBV4-1, the J call TRBJ1-2; 10 bases line up with TRBD1. The trim removed 4 bases at V and 6 bases at J, leaving 8 bases unmatched. CDR3 length: 15 amino acids. In germline, CDR1 is MGHRA, CDR2 YSYEKL. CDR3 nucleotide sequence: TGCGCCAGCAGCCGGCCTGACAGGGGGCAGAATGGCTACACCTTC. This encodes CASSRPDRGQNGYTF.

The chain is built from TRBV7-7 and TRBJ2-1; 13 nucleotides match TRBD2. Germline CDR1 SSHAT, CDR2 FNYEAQ (reference sequence). Unmatched junction bases numbered 6, after V lost 5 bases and J lost 8 bases. The CDR3 totals 15 residues. The CDR3 region is CASSELAGGGDEQFF. CDR3 nucleotide sequence: TGTGCCAGCAGCGAACTAGCGGGGGGGGGCGATGAGCAGTTCTTC.

V is TRBV5-4 and J is TRBJ2-1; D is uncertain. Germline assignment: CDR1 SGHNT and CDR2 YYREEE (reference sequence). V gave up 0 bases and J gave up 6 bases, with 16 bases separating them. CDR3 size: 16 residues. The CDR3 loop is CASSLDLAASTNEQFF. Here the CDR3 DNA reads TGTGCCAGCAGCTTGGACCTCGCGGCCTCCACCAATGAGCAGTTCTTC. Full variable domain (remainder filled in from reference TRBV5-4 and TRBJ2-1): ETGVTQSPTHLIKTRGQQVTLRCSSQSGHNTVSWYQQALGQGPQFIFQYYREEENGRGNFPPRFSGLQFPNYSSELNVNALELDDSALYLCASSLDLAASTNEQFFGPGTRLTVL.

The rearrangement links TRBV5-6 to TRBJ1-1, with D perhaps matching TRBD1 (6 bases). V dropped 0 bases and J dropped 0 bases, with 9 bases sitting between them. Germline assignment: CDR1 SGHDT and CDR2 YYEEEE. CDR3 length: 15 residues. This chain's CDR3 is CASSLGKGVNTEAFF. DNA of the CDR3: TGTGCCAGCAGCTTGGGTAAGGGGGTGAACACTGAAGCTTTCTTT.

The chain links TRBV19 to TRBJ1-2; 8 nucleotides match TRBD1. Germline CDR1 is LNHDA and CDR2 is SQIVND (reference sequence). The CDR3 is 15 amino acids. V trimming: 0 bases; J trimming: 5 bases; junction bases outside the gene matches: 5. For the CDR3, the DNA is TGTGCCAGTAGTATAGAGCACAGGGGGGGGTATGGCTACACCTTC. Residues: CASSIEHRGGYGYTF. The complete variable domain, with remaining parts taken from reference TRBV19 and TRBJ1-2, reads DGGITQSPKYLFRKEGQNVTLSCEQNLNHDAMYWYRQDPGQGLRLIYYSQIVNDFQKGDIAEGYSVSREKKESFPLTVTSAQKNPTAFYLCASSIEHRGGYGYTFGSGTRLTVV.

This chain connects TRBV7-3 to TRBJ1-6, with 7 bases matching TRBD1. V was pared by 3 bases and J by 9 bases, with 5 bases of the junction left unmatched. The CDR3 extends over 14 amino acids. The germline V gene encodes CDR1 SGHTA and CDR2 FQGTGA. In nucleotides, the CDR3 is TGTGCCAGCAGCTTGTTGACAGGGAGTTCACCCCTCCACTTT. It translates to CASSLLTGSSPLHF.

The rearrangement links TRBV19 to TRBJ2-7, with D perhaps matching TRBD1 (5 bases). Germline V gene data show CDR1 as LNHDA and CDR2 as SQIVND (reference sequence). V dropped 1 base and J dropped 1 base, with 14 bases sitting between them. This CDR3 is 16 amino acids long. The CDR3 here is CASSIVTSQGSYEQYF. The CDR3 DNA is TGTGCCAGTAGTATAGTGACATCGCAGGGTTCCTACGAGCAGTACTTC.

The chain carries TRBV7-9 and TRBJ1-4; D call uncertain. The V gene's germline CDR1 is SEHNR and CDR2 FQNEAQ (reference sequence). This CDR3 has 13 residues. V gave up 7 bases and J gave up 3 bases, with 9 bases separating them. CDR3 sequence reads: CASIERANEKLFF. The CDR3 DNA follows: TGTGCCAGCATAGAGCGGGCTAATGAAAAACTGTTTTTT.

This clone has a single count. The rearrangement uses TRBV3-1 (or the pseudogene TRBV3-2) and TRBJ1-2, with 11 bases fitting TRBD1. The CDR3 extends over 14 amino acids. Germline V CDR1 and CDR2: LGHDT, YNNKEL (reference sequence). Trimming at V came to 3 bases and at J to 8 bases, leaving 5 bases not matched to a gene. The chain's CDR3 is CASSHGTGGAGYTF. In nucleotides, the CDR3 is TGTGCCAGCAGCCACGGGACAGGGGGTGCCGGCTACACCTTC.

The V and J genes are TRBV3-1 (or the pseudogene TRBV3-2) and TRBJ1-2, with no clear D. In germline, CDR1 is LGHDT, CDR2 YNNKEL (reference sequence). The CDR3 is made up of 12 amino acids. Trimming removed 10 bases at V and 2 bases at J, with 11 bases between. CDR3 protein: CAIWAGNYGYTF. DNA for the CDR3: TGTGCCATCTGGGCAGGAAACTATGGCTACACCTTC.

The chain links TRBV5-6 to TRBJ2-7; D is perhaps TRBD1 (6 bases). Per germline, CDR1 SGHDT and CDR2 YYEEEE. Trimming pared 5 bases from V and 4 bases from J, leaving 10 bases between. This CDR3 spans 12 amino acids. In DNA, the CDR3 is TGTGCCAGCAGGGGGACATTTTACGAGCAGTACTTC. As protein: CASRGTFYEQYF.

J is TRBJ1-5 and V is TRBV6-1, with D maybe TRBD1 (6 bases). In germline, CDR1 is MNHNS, CDR2 SASEGT. Deletions cut 1 base from V and 6 bases from J, with 19 bases between. The length of the CDR3 is 17 residues. DNA of the CDR3: TGTGCCAGCAGTGAAGTTGGGTGGGGGCGAGACAGTCAGCCCCAGCATTTT. It specifies CASSEVGWGRDSQPQHF.

By share, this clone ranks as medium-sized (0.01 to 0.1%). The CDR3 protein is CASSLQSQTIQFF. The CDR3 nucleotides are TGTGCCAGCAGCTTACAATCACAGACGATTCAGTTCTTC. The chain carries TRBV11-1 and TRBJ2-1; D call uncertain. The CDR3 sequence is 13 residues long. Per the germline V gene, CDR1 is SGHAT and CDR2 is FQDESV (reference sequence). V was pared by 2 bases and J by 13 bases, with 15 bases between.

This clone was detected only a few times. The rearrangement joins TRBV3-1 (or the pseudogene TRBV3-2) to TRBJ2-7; D is undetermined. V lost 1 base to trimming and J lost 2 bases, with 6 bases between them. CDR1 and CDR2 from the germline V gene are LGHDT and YNNKEL (reference sequence). The CDR3 spans 13 residues. This chain's CDR3 is CASSQGGAYEQYF. DNA of the CDR3: TGTGCCAGCAGCCAAGGCGGAGCCTACGAGCAGTACTTC.

V usage is TRBV28 and J usage is TRBJ1-2, with a weak D call TRBD1 (5 bases). Trimming removed 7 bases at V and 4 bases at J, with 22 bases between. CDR3 length: 16 residues. CDR1 is MDHEN, CDR2 SYDVKM, per germline. The CDR3 DNA reads TGTGCCAGCATTTCCCTAGGGAGGGGACTGAGCTATGGCTACACCTTC. Encoded protein: CASISLGRGLSYGYTF.

J is TRBJ2-3 and V is TRBV29-1, with TRBD2 as a possible D gene (5 bases). This CDR3 contains 16 residues. Between the trimmed V and J ends, which lost 3 bases and 0 bases, there was a span of 16 bases. Germline loops: CDR1 SQVTM, CDR2 ANQGSEA. The CDR3 nucleotides are TGCAGCGTTGATTTGTCTAGCTGGGATAGCACAGATACGCAGTATTTT. Translation: CSVDLSSWDSTDTQYF.

This clone was seen a few times. The V call is TRBV4-1, the J call TRBJ1-5; no reliable D call. V lost 4 bases and J lost 1, with 17 bases in between. This CDR3 contains 17 residues. The germline V gene encodes CDR1 MGHRA and CDR2 YSYEKL. The CDR3 protein is CASSPRSGLWSNQPQHF. Here the CDR3 DNA reads TGCGCCAGCAGCCCCAGATCGGGATTGTGGAGCAATCAGCCCCAGCATTTT.

The J gene is TRBJ1-3, the V gene TRBV19; no firm D call. The CDR3 covers 17 residues. V lost 3 bases to trimming and J lost 0 bases, with 15 bases between them. The germline gives CDR1 LNHDA, CDR2 SQIVND (reference sequence). This CDR3 reads CASSISRNRGSGNTIYF. Written as DNA, the CDR3 is TGTGCCAGTAGTATTTCCAGAAACCGGGGCTCTGGAAACACCATATATTTT.

With regard to this clone: The sample carries other DNA sequences with the same CDR3. The chain employs TRBV10-2 and TRBJ2-3; no reliable D call. Germline V gives CDR1 WSHSY, CDR2 SAAADI. The CDR3 covers 15 residues. V dropped 0 bases and J dropped 0 bases, with 7 bases sitting between them. CDR3 protein: CASSESPVSTDTQYF. For the CDR3, the DNA is TGCGCCAGCAGTGAGTCCCCGGTGAGCACAGATACGCAGTATTTT.

The gene calls are TRBV19 and TRBJ1-1; D is undetermined. Trimming shortened V by 1 base and J by 3 bases, and 6 bases separated the two germline ends. CDR3 length: 13 amino acids. Germline-derived CDR1 and CDR2 are LNHDA and SQIVND (reference sequence). CDR3 coding DNA: TGTGCCAGTAGTATAGGCGGGGACACTGAAGCTTTCTTT. Amino acids: CASSIGGDTEAFF.

This clone was recorded only once. The same CDR3 also results from other DNA sequences found in this sample. V and J are TRBV2 and TRBJ1-2, with 8 nucleotides matching TRBD1. Germline loops: CDR1 SNHLY, CDR2 FYNNEI. The trim removed 3 bases at V and 8 bases at J, leaving 17 bases unmatched. The CDR3 covers 17 residues. The CDR3 loop is CASSEAGVLDRVVGYTF. In nucleotides, the CDR3 is TGTGCCAGCAGTGAGGCCGGTGTACTGGACAGGGTTGTAGGCTACACCTTC.

The CDR3: CASSRDSFNQPQHF. In nucleotides, the CDR3 is TGTGCCAGCTCCCGGGACAGTTTTAATCAGCCCCAGCATTTT. This chain connects TRBV18 to TRBJ1-5; 7 bases match TRBD1. Trimming removed 6 bases from V and 4 bases from J; junction bases left unmatched: 6. CDR1 is KGHSH, CDR2 LQKENI, per germline. This CDR3 region has 14 residues.

The chain uses TRBV14 and TRBJ2-3, with D perhaps TRBD2 (6 bases). V was clipped by 4 bases and J by 4 bases, with 24 bases between them. Germline assignment: CDR1 SGHDN and CDR2 FVKESK. The CDR3 loop spans 18 amino acids. In DNA form, the CDR3 reads TGTGCCAGCAGCCCCTGGGGGGAACTTGCGGGGATCGCAGATACGCAGTATTTT. This translates into CASSPWGELAGIADTQYF.